Shown below are 23 T cell receptor beta chains from a single sample sequenced in a study of T cell repertoires in cytomegalovirus infection. TCRdb re-called the reads through MiXCR, storing one row per CDR3 protein. Of more than 500,000 distinct CDR3 sequences in the sample, approximately 15% were seen once. The specimen was CD8+ T cells from PBMCs. The receptors come from a human donor in good health (CMV status not recorded). Some clones in this sample may be carry-over from other donors' samples.

V is TRBV27 and J is TRBJ2-7; TRBD2 aligns across 10 bases. In germline, CDR1 is MNHEY, CDR2 SMNVEV (reference sequence). V lost 0 bases to trimming and J lost 3 bases; unmatched junction nucleotides: 5. The CDR3 consists of 16 residues. The CDR3 DNA follows: TGTGCCAGCAGTTTATCTTCTACTAGCGGGAACTACGAGCAGTACTTC. Protein: CASSLSSTSGNYEQYF.

The rearrangement joins TRBV19 to TRBJ2-6; 8 bases map to TRBD1. The trim removed 2 bases at V and 0 bases at J, leaving 9 bases unmatched. The CDR3 sequence is 19 residues long. Germline values: CDR1 LNHDA, CDR2 SQIVND (reference sequence). The DNA for the CDR3 is TGTGCCAGTAGTATAACGTGGGGACAGGCGCTCTCTGGGGCCAACGTCCTGACTTTC. Translating gives CASSITWGQALSGANVLTF.

This clonotype was recorded a few times. The chain has TRBV19 and TRBJ2-1, with 8 bases lining up with TRBD2. The germline CDR1 and CDR2 sequences are LNHDA and SQIVND (reference sequence). V lost 7 bases to trimming and J lost 5 bases; unmatched junction nucleotides: 7. This CDR3 is 14 amino acids long. The DNA for the CDR3 is TGTGCCAGTACCAACCGGGGGGGTAACAATGAGCAGTTCTTC. This gives the protein CASTNRGGNNEQFF.

The rearrangement uses TRBV5-1 and TRBJ2-1; the match to TRBD2 covers 13 bases. This CDR3 contains 16 residues. Germline CDR1 and CDR2: SGHRS and YFSETQ. J gave up 6 bases and V 3 bases, and 6 bases lay outside the gene matches. This chain's CDR3 is CASSSRWTSGSNEQFF. The CDR3 DNA reads TGCGCCAGCAGCTCTCGTTGGACTAGCGGGAGCAATGAGCAGTTCTTC. Using reference TRBV5-1 and TRBJ2-1 for the parts outside the CDR3, the full variable domain is KAGVTQTPRYLIKTRGQQVTLSCSPISGHRSVSWYQQTPGQGLQFLFEYFSETQRNKGNFPGRFSGRQFSNSRSEMNVSTLELGDSALYLCASSSRWTSGSNEQFFGPGTRLTVL.

This clonotype was seen ten or more times. The chain combines TRBV7-2 with TRBJ2-5; unclear D gene. From germline, CDR1 is SGHTA and CDR2 FQGNSA. The CDR3 length is 17 residues. V lost 0 bases to trimming and J lost 1 base, with 15 bases between them. CDR3 sequence (DNA): TGTGCCAGCAGCTTAGCGAAAACTCCTTACTCCCAAGAGACCCAGTACTTC. This encodes CASSLAKTPYSQETQYF. Together with reference TRBV7-2 and TRBJ2-5, the CDR3 gives the full variable domain: GAGVSQSPSNKVTEKGKDVELRCDPISGHTALYWYRQSLGQGLEFLIYFQGNSAPDKSGLPSDRFSAERTGGSVSTLTIQRTQQEDSAVYLCASSLAKTPYSQETQYFGPGTRLLVL.

The chain has TRBV7-9 and TRBJ2-6; D remains ambiguous. The CDR3 sequence is 15 residues long. With 0 bases removed from V and 1 base from J, the gap between germline ends came to 4 bases. Germline-derived CDR1 and CDR2 are SEHNR and FQNEAQ (reference sequence). The CDR3 here is CASSLAWSGANVLTF. In DNA form, the CDR3 reads TGTGCCAGCAGCTTAGCTTGGTCTGGGGCCAACGTCCTGACTTTC.

The chain employs TRBV7-9 and TRBJ2-7; D may be TRBD2 (5 bases). The CDR3 runs 15 residues. V lost 3 bases and J lost 0, with 12 bases in between. From germline, CDR1 is SEHNR and CDR2 FQNEAQ (reference sequence). In nucleotides, the CDR3 is TGTGCCAGCAGCTTGAATTCCGGGGTCTCCTACGAGCAGTACTTC. Translated, it gives CASSLNSGVSYEQYF.

This clonotype was seen a few times. V usage is TRBV7-6 and J usage is TRBJ2-1; perhaps TRBD1 as D (5 bases). The CDR3 contains 15 residues. Germline CDR1 is SGHVS and CDR2 is FNYEAQ. V dropped 5 bases and J dropped 0 bases, with 11 bases sitting between them. CDR3 loop: CASSQQVSSYNEQFF. The CDR3 DNA is TGTGCCAGCAGCCAACAGGTGAGCTCCTACAATGAGCAGTTCTTC.

The rearrangement links TRBV20-1 to TRBJ2-5, with 10 bases fitting TRBD2. The V gene's germline CDR1 is DFQATT and CDR2 SNEGSKA (reference sequence). V was pared by 6 bases and J by 1 base, with 23 bases of the junction left unmatched. The CDR3 runs to 20 residues. The CDR3 is CSAHRRGPGTSVGPQETQYF. DNA of the CDR3: TGCAGTGCCCACAGGCGAGGTCCCGGGACTAGCGTGGGGCCCCAAGAGACCCAGTACTTC.

As to this clonotype: This clone may be a read error of a much larger clone one base away. V and J are TRBV11-2 and TRBJ2-5, with TRBD1 matching 7 bases. This CDR3 contains 16 residues. Germline CDR1 and CDR2: SGHAT and FQNNGV. V lost 1 base, J lost 3 bases, and 8 bases stayed unmatched. The DNA for the CDR3 is TGTGCCAGCAGCTTAGCCCCGGGACAGAGAGAAGAGACCCAGTACTTC. It translates to CASSLAPGQREETQYF.

As concerns this clonotype: A much larger clone is a single base away; this may be a read error. The CDR3 DNA reads TGTGCCAGCAGACCGGGAAGTACCCAGTACTTC. Translation: CASRPGSTQYF. This rearrangement joins TRBV28 to TRBJ2-5, with D tentatively TRBD2 (5 bases). This CDR3 contains 11 residues. The ends were cut back, 6 bases at V and 8 bases at J, with 10 bases in the middle. From germline, CDR1 is MDHEN and CDR2 SYDVKM.

This clonotype was seen only a few times. The gene calls are TRBV7-6 and TRBJ2-2; D not resolved. Germline CDR1 is SGHVS and CDR2 is FNYEAQ. The CDR3 runs to 15 residues. Trimming took 2 bases from V and 4 from J, leaving 11 bases between them. In DNA, the CDR3 is TGTGCCAGCAGCTTAAGCCCCCGAGGCACCGGGGAGCTGTTTTTT. Its protein is CASSLSPRGTGELFF.

Ten or more counts support this clonotype. The chain recombines TRBV4-2 with TRBJ2-5; TRBD2 agrees at 8 bases. Germline values: CDR1 LGHNA, CDR2 YNFKEQ. The length of the CDR3 is 15 residues. The trim removed 2 bases at V and 2 bases at J, leaving 4 bases unmatched. The CDR3 DNA sequence: TGTGCCAGCAGCCAAAAAGCGGGAGCACAAGAGACCCAGTACTTC. Protein product: CASSQKAGAQETQYF.

This clonotype was recorded at least ten times. The chain is built from TRBV6-5 and TRBJ2-1; 9 positions agree with TRBD2. Trimming at V came to 4 bases and at J to 4 bases, leaving 20 bases not matched to a gene. Germline CDR1 is MNHEY and CDR2 is SVGAGI. The CDR3 is 20 amino acids. CDR3 protein: CASSFQQGGVASGIYNEQFF. In nucleotides, the CDR3 is TGTGCCAGCAGTTTCCAACAGGGTGGGGTTGCTAGCGGGATTTACAATGAGCAGTTCTTC.

The chain is built from TRBV28 and TRBJ1-1; D remains unclear. CDR3 size: 16 residues. V was clipped by 1 base and J by 1 base, with 13 bases between them. CDR1 is MDHEN, CDR2 SYDVKM, per germline. The CDR3 loop is CASSLSPQTSNTEAFF. The CDR3 nucleotides are TGTGCCAGCAGTTTATCACCCCAGACCTCGAACACTGAAGCTTTCTTT.

This clonotype occurred many times. The CDR3 protein is CASRPPRTVNTGELFF. CDR3 DNA: TGTGCCAGCAGACCCCCCCGGACCGTTAACACCGGGGAGCTGTTTTTT. The rearrangement joins TRBV6-2 or TRBV6-3 to TRBJ2-2; unclear D gene. Germline V CDR1 and CDR2: MNHEY, SVGEGT. The CDR3 totals 16 residues. Deletions cut 6 bases from V and 2 bases from J, with 16 bases between.

This chain connects TRBV27 to TRBJ1-2, with D possibly TRBD1 on 6 matching bases. The CDR3 contains 15 residues. The germline gives CDR1 MNHEY, CDR2 SMNVEV (reference sequence). V was trimmed by 6 bases and J by 3 bases, leaving 17 bases between them. In nucleotides, the CDR3 is TGTGCCAGCAGCCCTGGACAGAGTGCCTACTATGGCTACACCTTC. Encoded protein: CASSPGQSAYYGYTF.

This clonotype came up many times. The CDR3 nucleotides read TGTGCCAGCAGTTACTCGGGTCAGAACGAGCAGTACTTC. Residues: CASSYSGQNEQYF. The V gene is TRBV6-5, the J gene TRBJ2-7; no definite D call. V was shortened by 0 bases and J by 5 bases, with 8 bases between the two germline ends. The CDR3 has 13 residues. Per germline, CDR1 MNHEY and CDR2 SVGAGI.

The V and J genes are TRBV20-1 and TRBJ1-3; D not resolved. The CDR3 loop spans 16 amino acids. Germline V gene data show CDR1 as DFQATT and CDR2 as SNEGSKA (reference sequence). V was cut by 3 bases and J by 0 bases, with 15 bases left in between. This chain's CDR3 is CSARASTWSSGNTIYF. In DNA form, the CDR3 reads TGCAGTGCTAGGGCTTCAACATGGTCCTCTGGAAACACCATATATTTT.

The chain joins TRBV12-3 or TRBV12-4 to TRBJ1-2; D is perhaps TRBD1 (6 bases). V was shortened by 6 bases and J by 4 bases, with 15 bases between the two germline ends. The CDR3 runs 14 residues. The CDR3 nucleotides are TGTGCCAGCAGCGGGACATCGCCTACCTATGGCTACACCTTC. Amino acid sequence: CASSGTSPTYGYTF.

This chain uses TRBV9 with TRBJ2-1; 10 nucleotides agree with TRBD2. The CDR3 runs to 16 residues. Trimming at V came to 0 bases and at J to 7 bases, leaving 7 bases not matched to a gene. Germline V gene data show CDR1 as SGDLS and CDR2 as YYNGEE. The DNA for the CDR3 is TGTGCCAGCAGCGTAGTCGGGCTAGCGGGAGAAAATGAGCAGTTCTTC. This codes for CASSVVGLAGENEQFF.

The DNA for the CDR3 is TGTGCCAGCAGCTGGGACGGTGAGCAGTACTTC. This gives the protein CASSWDGEQYF. The chain employs TRBV5-4 and TRBJ2-7; D may be TRBD1 or TRBD2 (5 bases each). CDR1 and CDR2 (germline): SGHNT, YYREEE (reference sequence). This CDR3 comprises 11 residues. Trimming removed 3 bases from V and 7 bases from J, with 8 bases in between.

J is TRBJ2-2 and V is TRBV14, with D possibly matching TRBD1 (5 bases). The CDR3 runs to 13 residues. Germline assignment: CDR1 SGHDN and CDR2 FVKESK. V gave up 0 bases and J gave up 11 bases, with 10 bases separating them. The CDR3 protein is CASSQDSGIELFF. CDR3 sequence (DNA): TGTGCCAGCAGCCAAGATTCAGGGATCGAGCTGTTTTTT.